The next 27 T cell receptor beta chains were all read from a single sample in a study of regulatory T cells in long-lasting Graves disease. Time point reported: newly diagnosed GD, antithyroid drugs for less than 3 months. Making the TCR library involved RNA that had been extracted from PBMCs. Assembly of TCR beta libraries relied on iRepertoire HTBI primers together with Arm-PCR of CDR3 regions. TCRdb itself ran the multiplex PCR reads through MiXCR, one entry per CDR3 protein. The data show roughly 400,000 distinct CDR3 sequences, around 15% seen once. The sample also formed part of further work on T cells in Graves' hyperthyroidism and ophthalmopathy.

Sequencing used peripheral blood mononuclear cells (PBMCs), obtained at new diagnosis, from a patient treated with antithyroid drugs. These receptors all come from a woman between 18 and 29 years old with Graves disease.

This clonotype was recorded many times. The chain recombines TRBV2 with TRBJ2-1, with 7 positions matching TRBD1. With 3 bases clipped from V and 5 bases from J, the junction kept 10 bases outside the gene matches. In germline, CDR1 is SNHLY, CDR2 FYNNEI. This CDR3 is 16 amino acids long. The CDR3 protein is CASSDRGRNVHNEQFF. The CDR3, as DNA: TGTGCCAGCAGTGACAGGGGGAGAAATGTCCACAATGAGCAGTTCTTC.

This clonotype was detected ten times or more. V and J are TRBV29-1 and TRBJ2-1, with 7 bases fitting TRBD2. There are 10 residues in the CDR3. CDR1 is SQVTM and CDR2 is ANQGSEA in the germline V gene. J was trimmed by 9 bases and V by 7 bases; bases with no gene match: 3. CDR3 nucleotides: TGCAGCGGCCGGGAGGTTGAGCAGTTCTTC. Its protein is CSGREVEQFF.

This clonotype was observed at least ten times. The chain employs TRBV28 and TRBJ1-2; no clear D gene. Germline CDR1 MDHEN, CDR2 SYDVKM. Trimming took 2 bases from V and 2 from J, leaving 9 bases between them. There are 14 residues in the CDR3. The CDR3 DNA follows: TGTGCCAGCAGTTTAAATCAGGACAACTATGGCTACACCTTC. Encoded protein: CASSLNQDNYGYTF.

In regard to this clonotype: This may be a read error, as it is one base from a much larger clone. The chain has TRBV7-2 and TRBJ2-7; D could derive from TRBD1 or TRBD2 (6 bases each). CDR1 and CDR2 (germline): SGHTA, FQGNSA. The CDR3 has 15 residues. CDR3 residues: CASSPQGGGPYEQDF. The CDR3 DNA follows: TGTGCCAGCAGCCCCCAAGGTGGGGGGCCCTACGAGCAGGACTTC.

In its sample, this clonotype was seen many times. V usage is TRBV6-5 and J usage is TRBJ1-5, with 7 bases matching TRBD1. Germline lookup yields CDR1 MNHEY and CDR2 SVGAGI. V lost 0 bases and J lost 7; bases outside the gene matches: 15. The CDR3 totals 18 residues. Here the CDR3 reads CASSYSHRLTGKDQPQHF. DNA of the CDR3: TGTGCCAGCAGTTACTCCCACCGATTGACAGGGAAGGACCAGCCCCAGCATTTT.

This clonotype was observed many times. The chain combines TRBV2 with TRBJ2-2, with D tentatively TRBD1 or TRBD2 (5 bases each). The V end lost 8 bases, the J end lost 0 bases, and 16 bases lay between the germline ends. This CDR3 spans 16 amino acids. CDR1 is SNHLY and CDR2 is FYNNEI in the germline V gene. CDR3 sequence (DNA): TGTGCCAGCCGAATTTCTCGAGGGGCGAACACCGGGGAGCTGTTTTTT. Protein: CASRISRGANTGELFF.

This clonotype was found many times. The chain combines TRBV18 with TRBJ2-7; D unclear. Germline assignment: CDR1 KGHSH and CDR2 LQKENI. CDR3 length: 12 residues. Trimming shortened V by 5 bases and J by 3 bases, and 8 bases separated the two germline ends. CDR3 amino acids: CASSSVNYEQYF. The CDR3 DNA reads TGTGCCAGCTCATCAGTAAACTACGAGCAGTACTTC.

Concerning this clonotype: A much larger clone is a single base away; this may be a read error. This chain connects TRBV11-3 to TRBJ2-3, with D perhaps TRBD1 (5 bases). The CDR3 spans 14 residues. The germline CDR1 and CDR2 sequences are SGHNT and YENEEA. This chain's CDR3 is CVSSLPGRTDTQYF. Written as DNA, the CDR3 is TGTGTCAGCAGCTTACCAGGGCGGACAGATACGCAGTATTTT.

This clonotype was found a few times. This chain connects TRBV30 to TRBJ2-6, with TRBD2 matching 8 bases. The CDR3 contains 14 residues. With 3 bases clipped from V and 2 bases from J, the junction kept 0 bases outside the gene matches. Germline V gives CDR1 GTSNPN, CDR2 SVGIG (reference sequence). The CDR3 DNA reads as TGTGCCTGGAGCGGGGGGGCTGGGGCCAACGTCCTGACTTTC. It is translated as CAWSGGAGANVLTF. Together with reference TRBV30 and TRBJ2-6, the CDR3 gives the full variable domain: SQTIHQWPATLVQPVGSPLSLECTVEGTSNPNLYWYRQAAGRGLQLLFYSVGIGQISSEVPQNLSASRPQDRQFILSSKKLLLSDSGFYLCAWSGGAGANVLTFGAGSRLTVL.

This clonotype was recorded at least ten times. The chain combines TRBV5-1 with TRBJ2-7; perhaps TRBD2 as D (6 bases). V was cut by 2 bases and J by 2 bases, with 14 bases left in between. The CDR3 contains 15 residues. The germline gives CDR1 SGHRS, CDR2 YFSETQ. The CDR3 reads CASSLNAGRTYEQYF. CDR3 DNA sequence: TGCGCCAGCAGCTTAAATGCGGGAAGGACCTACGAGCAGTACTTC.

This clonotype was detected ten times or more. V is TRBV5-1 and J is TRBJ2-3, with D unclear. V lost 4 bases, J lost 3 bases, and 15 bases lay in between. Germline CDR1 reads SGHRS; CDR2 reads YFSETQ. The length of the CDR3 is 15 residues. CDR3 nucleotide sequence: TGCGCCAGCAGCGGCGAAAGCTTTGGGACAGATACGCAGTATTTT. Protein product: CASSGESFGTDTQYF.

This clonotype showed up many times. This chain uses TRBV28 with TRBJ2-7; D is unclear. Germline assignment: CDR1 MDHEN and CDR2 SYDVKM. V was cut by 8 bases and J by 2 bases, with 7 bases left in between. CDR3 length equals 11 residues. CDR3 in amino acids: CASQRAYEQYF. Here the CDR3 DNA reads TGTGCCAGCCAGAGAGCCTACGAGCAGTACTTC.

With respect to this clonotype: A far larger clone differs by one base, so this is likely a read error. This sequence joins TRBV7-2 and TRBJ2-7, with a weak D call TRBD2 (5 bases). Germline CDR1 reads SGHTA; CDR2 reads FQGNSA. CDR3 length: 13 residues. CDR3 loop: CASSPGPGGEQHF. DNA for the CDR3: TGTGCCAGCAGCCCCGGACCTGGAGGAGAGCAGCACTTC.

The sample holds many counts of this clonotype. CDR3 coding DNA: TGTGCCACCTACAGGGGCTTTGGCTACACCTTC. Its protein is CATYRGFGYTF. The chain recombines TRBV6-2 or TRBV6-3 with TRBJ1-2; 7 bases match TRBD1. Germline CDR1 is MNHEY and CDR2 is SVGEGT. After removal of 10 bases from V and 7 bases from J, the junction contained 6 bases not matched to a gene. The CDR3 extends over 11 amino acids.

This clonotype was detected a few times. A much larger clone lies one base from this, so it may be a read error. This chain uses TRBV11-2 with TRBJ1-1, with D perhaps matching TRBD1 (6 bases). Deletions cut 4 bases from V and 4 bases from J, with 13 bases between. The CDR3 is made up of 14 amino acids. The V gene's germline CDR1 is SGHAT and CDR2 FQNNGV. CDR3 coding DNA: TGTGCCAGCAGCTCGACAGGAATGAGCACTGAAGCTTTCTTT. It codes for CASSSTGMSTEAFF.

Many counts were recorded for this clonotype. The chain employs TRBV28 and TRBJ1-6; TRBD1 agrees at 7 bases. Germline values: CDR1 MDHEN, CDR2 SYDVKM. Unmatched junction bases numbered 14, after V lost 5 bases and J lost 7 bases. The CDR3 consists of 17 residues. The CDR3 bases are TGTGCCAGCAGTCCCAGACAGGGAGGAGCGACGAATTCACCCCTCCACTTT. Its protein product is CASSPRQGGATNSPLHF.

This clonotype was recorded a few times. The rearrangement uses TRBV29-1 and TRBJ2-1; unclear D gene. Germline CDR1 reads SQVTM; CDR2 reads ANQGSEA. The CDR3 spans 13 residues. V lost 3 bases, J lost 7 bases, and 13 bases lay in between. The CDR3 is CSVDSGRLNEQFF. In nucleotides, the CDR3 is TGCAGCGTTGATAGTGGGCGGCTTAATGAGCAGTTCTTC.

This clonotype was seen many times. The V call is TRBV4-1, the J call TRBJ2-5, with D unclear. Trimming left V 6 bases short and J 1 base short, with 9 bases between. Germline V gives CDR1 MGHRA, CDR2 YSYEKL. This CDR3 is built from 13 residues. CDR3 sequence reads: CASRPSFQETQYF. CDR3 bases: TGCGCCAGCAGGCCCTCCTTCCAAGAGACCCAGTACTTC.

In its sample, this clonotype was seen many times. The genes are TRBV27 and TRBJ2-7; 9 nucleotides align to TRBD1. With V trimmed by 4 bases and J by 1 base, 5 bases remained unmatched. This CDR3 comprises 15 residues. The germline V gene has CDR1 MNHEY and CDR2 SMNVEV (reference sequence). The CDR3 bases are TGTGCCAGCAGTTCTGGGGGACAGGGATCCTACGAGCAGTACTTC. Translation gives CASSSGGQGSYEQYF.

In this sample, this clonotype turned up many times. The chain carries TRBV20-1 and TRBJ2-5, with 7 bases aligning to TRBD1. V dropped 3 bases and J dropped 1; count of bases not matched to a gene: 8. Germline assignment: CDR1 DFQATT and CDR2 SNEGSKA (reference sequence). There are 15 residues in the CDR3. The CDR3 bases are TGCAGTGCTAGTCTCTGGGGACAGCTCCAAGAGACCCAGTACTTC. Translation gives CSASLWGQLQETQYF.

This clonotype was observed at least ten times. The chain is built from TRBV12-3 or TRBV12-4 and TRBJ2-7; D is tentatively TRBD1 or TRBD2 (5 bases each). V was trimmed by 3 bases and J by 3 bases, leaving 12 bases between them. There are 14 residues in the CDR3. The CDR3 is CASSFEGRGYEQYF. The CDR3 nucleotides read TGTGCCAGCAGTTTTGAGGGACGGGGCTACGAGCAGTACTTC.

This clonotype occurred a few times. The CDR3 region has the DNA TGTGCCAGCAGCTTTTGGGGAACAGGGGAATTTGACGAGCAGTACTTC. It is translated as CASSFWGTGEFDEQYF. The gene calls are TRBV13 and TRBJ2-7; 7 nucleotides match TRBD1. J was trimmed by 5 bases and V by 3 bases; bases with no gene match: 13. The CDR3 runs 16 residues. Germline V CDR1 and CDR2: PRHDT, FYEKMQ (reference sequence). Looking up the rest from reference TRBV13 and TRBJ2-7 gives the full variable domain: AAGVIQSPRHLIKEKRETATLKCYPIPRHDTVYWYQQGPGQDPQFLISFYEKMQSDKGSIPDRFSAQQFSDYHSELNMSSLELGDSALYFCASSFWGTGEFDEQYFGPGTRLTVT.

The chain is built from TRBV6-1 and TRBJ1-3; D gene uncertain. CDR3 length: 14 residues. Trimming removed 6 bases from V and 0 bases from J, with 9 bases in between. Per germline, CDR1 MNHNS and CDR2 SASEGT. This CDR3 reads CASSRSDSGNTIYF. DNA for the CDR3: TGTGCCAGCAGCCGATCAGACTCTGGAAACACCATATATTTT.

Many counts were recorded for this clonotype. This rearrangement joins TRBV7-6 to TRBJ2-3; TRBD1 aligns across 10 bases. Trimming took 7 bases from V and 3 from J; bases not matched to a gene: 7. The CDR3 has 15 residues. Germline V gene lookup returns CDR1 SGHVS and CDR2 FNYEAQ. The CDR3 region is CASTRDRGGTDTQYF. Here the CDR3 DNA reads TGTGCCAGCACCCGGGACAGGGGAGGTACAGATACGCAGTATTTT. Full variable domain (outside the CDR3, taken from reference TRBV7-6 and TRBJ2-3): GAGVSQSPRYKVTKRGQDVALRCDPISGHVSLYWYRQALGQGPEFLTYFNYEAQQDKSGLPNDRFSAERPEGSISTLTIQRTEQRDSAMYRCASTRDRGGTDTQYFGPGTRLTVL.

This clonotype came up many times. This rearrangement joins TRBV28 to TRBJ1-5, with 7 bases fitting TRBD1. Germline V gives CDR1 MDHEN, CDR2 SYDVKM. V trimming: 7 bases; J trimming: 7 bases; junction bases outside the gene matches: 16. CDR3 length: 16 amino acids. CDR3 bases: TGTGCCAGCACCATAACCGGGGACAGAAGGCGGCAGCCCCAGCATTTT. It translates to CASTITGDRRRQPQHF.

This clonotype has at least ten counts. The chain links TRBV28 to TRBJ2-7; 8 nucleotides align to TRBD2. The trim removed 2 bases at V and 6 bases at J, leaving 9 bases unmatched. This CDR3 comprises 15 residues. The germline gives CDR1 MDHEN, CDR2 SYDVKM. Written as DNA, the CDR3 is TGTGCCAGCAGTTTACTGGGCGGGAGGACGAGCGAGCAGTACTTC. It is translated as CASSLLGGRTSEQYF.

The table lists this clonotype with many counts. The chain recombines TRBV12-3 or TRBV12-4 with TRBJ2-1, with 10 bases lining up with TRBD1. The CDR3 is 17 amino acids. The trim removed 6 bases at V and 0 bases at J, leaving 8 bases unmatched. This CDR3 is CASRGQGLAASYNEQFF. CDR3 DNA sequence: TGTGCCAGCAGGGGACAGGGGCTAGCGGCCTCCTACAATGAGCAGTTCTTC.